The source of this TCR beta chain is a study of T-cell reconstitution after alpha-beta-depleted transplantation in children. The study, taken as a whole, reports: Hyperexpanded clones declined; after one year, newly produced T cells mostly supplied diversity.

Preparation of the TCRbeta library involved a method that used unique molecular identifiers. TCRdb re-called the PCR reads through MiXCR, storing one row per CDR3 protein. Among 450,000 to 550,000 distinct CDR3 sequences listed, roughly an eighth were seen once. This clonotype has more than one count but fewer than ten. Its antigen is unknown. The germline V gene has CDR1 SGHRS and CDR2 YFSETQ. The CDR3 loop spans 14 amino acids. The trim removed 3 bases at V and 5 bases at J, leaving 7 bases unmatched. The chain links TRBV5-1 to TRBJ2-5; 7 bases are a match to TRBD1. The sequenced sample was PBMCs, mostly from graft donor cells, obtained 180 days after TCRalphabeta/CD19-depleted stem cell transplant. This sequence was found in a female patient aged 2-10 years who had a stem cell transplant for aplastic anemia, so the T cells may come from the graft donor. CDR3 residues: CASSSDRAEETQYF. DNA of the CDR3: TGCGCCAGCAGCTCTGACAGGGCGGAGGAGACCCAGTACTTC.